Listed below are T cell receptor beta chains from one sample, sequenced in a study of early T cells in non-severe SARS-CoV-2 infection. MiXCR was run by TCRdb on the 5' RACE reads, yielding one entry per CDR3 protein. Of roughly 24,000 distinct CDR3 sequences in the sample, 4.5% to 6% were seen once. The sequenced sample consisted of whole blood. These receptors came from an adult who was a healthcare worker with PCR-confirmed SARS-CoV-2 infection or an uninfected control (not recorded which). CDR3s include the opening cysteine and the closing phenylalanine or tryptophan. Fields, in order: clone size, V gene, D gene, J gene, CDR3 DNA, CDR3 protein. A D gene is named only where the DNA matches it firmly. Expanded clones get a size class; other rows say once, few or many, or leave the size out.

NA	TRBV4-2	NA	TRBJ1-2	TGTGCCAGCAGCCAAGATACAGGAGAAAGGGGCTACACCTTC	CASSQDTGERGYTF
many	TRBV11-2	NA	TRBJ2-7	TGTGCCAGCAGCGAGTGGGAGTACGAGCAGTACTTC	CASSEWEYEQYF
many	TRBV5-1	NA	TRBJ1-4	TGCGCCAGCAGCTTGTCGGACCAGGTGGGGAATGAAAAACTGTTTTTT	CASSLSDQVGNEKLFF
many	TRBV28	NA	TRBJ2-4	TGTGCCAGCAGCCCCCTGTCAGGCGGCAAAAACATTCAGTACTTC	CASSPLSGGKNIQYF
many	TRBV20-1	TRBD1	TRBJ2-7	TGCAGTGACTCGGGACAGGGTGGCTACGAGCAGTACTTC	CSDSGQGGYEQYF
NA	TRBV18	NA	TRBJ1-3	TGTGCCAGCTCACCGATCGACAGCTCTGGAAACACCATATATTTT	CASSPIDSSGNTIYF
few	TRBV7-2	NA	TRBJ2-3	TGTGCCAGCAGCTCGACGCGGGCCACAGATACGCAGTATTTT	CASSSTRATDTQYF
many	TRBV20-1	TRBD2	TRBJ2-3	TGCAGTGCTAGAGATCAGCGGGGTGGGGATACGCAGTATTTT	CSARDQRGGDTQYF
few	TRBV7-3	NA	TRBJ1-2	TGTGCCAGCAGCCCCGGGGGCTATGGCTACACCTTC	CASSPGGYGYTF
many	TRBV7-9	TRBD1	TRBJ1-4	TGTGCCAGCAGCCTAACAGGGGGCGCCGGTCATGAAAAACTGTTTTTT	CASSLTGGAGHEKLFF
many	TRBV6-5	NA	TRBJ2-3	TGTGCCAGCAGACGAACTAGTGGCGCAGATACGCAGTATTTT	CASRRTSGADTQYF
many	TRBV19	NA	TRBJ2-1	TGTGCCAGTAGCCCGCCTCCCAGCTACAATGAGCAGTTCTTC	CASSPPPSYNEQFF
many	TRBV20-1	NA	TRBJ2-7	TGCAGTGCTAGGAAGGCAGAGGGTTCCTACGAGCAGTACTTC	CSARKAEGSYEQYF
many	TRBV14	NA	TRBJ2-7	TGTGCCAGCAGCCACCCCAGTGGACTGCAGTCCTACGAGCAGTACTTC	CASSHPSGLQSYEQYF
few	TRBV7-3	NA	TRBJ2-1	TGTGCCAGCAGCCCGTCCCGGGATAATGAGCAGTTCTTC	CASSPSRDNEQFF
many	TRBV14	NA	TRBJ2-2	TGTGCCAGCAGCTCAACCGGGACCGCCAACACCGGGGAGCTGTTTTTT	CASSSTGTANTGELFF
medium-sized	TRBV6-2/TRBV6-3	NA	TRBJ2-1	TGTGCCAGCAGCCGGGACTCCCTCTACAATGAGCAGTTCTTC	CASSRDSLYNEQFF
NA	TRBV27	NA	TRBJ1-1	TGTGCCAGCAGTTTAATCGGGCGGGAGGTCACTGAAGCTTTCTTT	CASSLIGREVTEAFF
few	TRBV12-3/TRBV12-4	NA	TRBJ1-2	TGTGCCAGCACCAACTTCCCCCGTGGGGCGCATGGCTACACCTTC	CASTNFPRGAHGYTF
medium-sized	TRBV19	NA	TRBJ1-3	TGTGCCACCCGACGGGATACCTCTGGAAACACCATATATTTT	CATRRDTSGNTIYF
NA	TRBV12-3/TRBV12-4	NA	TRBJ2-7	TGTGCCAGCAGTTTATCGGAAAACTCCTACGAGCAGTACTTC	CASSLSENSYEQYF
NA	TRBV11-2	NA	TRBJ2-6	TGTGCCAGCAGCTCTGACAGAGCTGGGGCCAACGTCCTGACTTTC	CASSSDRAGANVLTF
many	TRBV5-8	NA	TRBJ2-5	TGTGCCAGCAGCTTGGGCAGGCTTAAACAAGAGACCCAGTACTTC	CASSLGRLKQETQYF
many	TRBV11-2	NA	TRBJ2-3	TGTGCCAGCAGCTCCTCGGACTCGGCAGATACGCAGTATTTT	CASSSSDSADTQYF
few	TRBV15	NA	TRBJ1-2	TGTGCCACCAGCAGAGCGGGCAGGGAGAGAGATGGCTACACCTTC	CATSRAGRERDGYTF
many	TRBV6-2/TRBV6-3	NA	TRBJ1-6	TGTGCCAGCAGCCTCTCCGGGGCATTGAAGGTTCCGGATTCACCCCTCCACTTT	CASSLSGALKVPDSPLHF
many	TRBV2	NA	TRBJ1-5	TGTGCCAGCAGTGAGAATTTGGGGGGCAGTCAGCCCCAGCATTTT	CASSENLGGSQPQHF
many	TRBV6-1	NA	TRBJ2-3	TGTGCCAGCAGTGATGGGGGTTGGGCAGATACGCAGTATTTT	CASSDGGWADTQYF
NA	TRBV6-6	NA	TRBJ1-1	TGTGCCAGCAGTTACCTGAGAGGCACTGAAGCTTTCTTT	CASSYLRGTEAFF
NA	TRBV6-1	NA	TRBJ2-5	TGTGCCAGCAGTGAATTGACAGGCCGCCCGGAGACCCAGTACTTC	CASSELTGRPETQYF
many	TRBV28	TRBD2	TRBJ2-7	TGTGCCAGCAGTTTACCGGGAGGTCAATCCTACGAGCAGTACTTC	CASSLPGGQSYEQYF
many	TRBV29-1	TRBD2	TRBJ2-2	TGCAGCGTTGAATCCAGCGGGGGGATCACCGGGGAGCTGTTTTTT	CSVESSGGITGELFF
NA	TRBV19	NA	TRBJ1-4	TGTGCCAGCCAAATCAGGGGCAGTGAACGTGAAAAACTGTTTTTT	CASQIRGSEREKLFF
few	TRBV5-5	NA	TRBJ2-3	TGTGCCAGCAGGACAGATATTAGCACAGATACGCAGTATTTT	CASRTDISTDTQYF
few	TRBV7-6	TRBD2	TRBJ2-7	TGTGCCAGCAGCCATTCTTCGGGGGGCTACGAGCAGTACTTC	CASSHSSGGYEQYF
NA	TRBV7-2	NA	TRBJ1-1	TGTGCCAGCAGCTCCTCCACGGGGGGCAGCACTGAAGCTTTCTTT	CASSSSTGGSTEAFF
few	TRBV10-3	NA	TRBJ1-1	TGTGCCATCAGCGTAGACGCGGGGAACACTGAAGCTTTCTTT	CAISVDAGNTEAFF
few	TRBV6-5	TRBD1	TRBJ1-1	TGTGCCAGCAGTAACGCAGGGGGACCTACTGAAGCTTTCTTT	CASSNAGGPTEAFF
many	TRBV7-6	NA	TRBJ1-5	TGTGCCAGCAGCACAGGGAACGATCAGCCCCAGCATTTT	CASSTGNDQPQHF
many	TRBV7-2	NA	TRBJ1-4	TGTGCCAGCAGCTTTACAGGGAGGGAAAAACTGTTTTTT	CASSFTGREKLFF
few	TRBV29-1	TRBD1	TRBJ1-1	TGCAGCGCTGAGACAGGGATCAGCACTGAAGCTTTCTTT	CSAETGISTEAFF
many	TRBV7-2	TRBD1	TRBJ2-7	TGTGCCAGCAGTTTACCGGGACAGGGCCTACTCCAGTACTTC	CASSLPGQGLLQYF